This T cell receptor (beta chain) emerged from a study of CD8+ T cells in alopecia areata (dated by TCRdb to about 2018). Regarding the study in general: Treated patients were enrolled in an open-label pilot trial of oral tofacitinib at 5 to 10 mg twice daily for moderate-to-severe alopecia areata. The RNA source kit depended on sample type: the PAXgene miRNA kit for fixed scalp, the miRNeasy kit for PBMCs, and the RNeasy kit for mouse skin. TCRbeta CDR3 regions were amplified by immunoSEQ multiplex PCR with 35 Vbeta forward and 13 Jbeta reverse primers. Human TCRbeta sequencing covered scalp tissue and sorted CD4+ and CD8+ peripheral blood T cells from patchy and totalis/universalis alopecia areata patients and healthy controls. In both human patients and the C3H/HeJ mouse model, the study applied high-throughput TCRbeta sequencing to look at T cell clonal expansion in alopecia areata. Scalp clonality was compared among normal scalp (n=4), patchy alopecia areata scalp (n=8), and alopecia totalis/universalis scalp (n=8). Tofacitinib was given for 6 to 18 months, followed by 6 months of follow-up off drug to assess delayed response and recurrence. In treated patients, disease severity was measured using the SALT score, which gives the percentage of scalp surface area affected. Tofacitinib-treated patients had biopsies at baseline and at 4 and 24 weeks of treatment, with a later scalp biopsy in several patients. The paper's findings and limits, for the study overall: Resident alphabeta T cells in normal human skin are also sequenced, complicating scalp TCR repertoire analysis, unlike mouse skin dominated by gammadelta T cells. Tofacitinib significantly lowered scalp clonality and the number of expanded CD8+ clones among the top 100 scalp clones. Shared TCR sequences between patients were less evident than in mice, which may be partly attributable to HLA diversity in the patient population. During tofacitinib treatment, many expanded lesional clones remained in scalp and blood, and this persistence may partly explain relapse after treatment is stopped. Lesional scalp, especially in alopecia totalis/universalis, showed higher clonality and more expanded CD8+ clones than normal scalp, suggesting antigenic drive. The treated cohort was small, with a single nonresponder, so links between baseline CD8+ expansion and response need larger studies.

About this clone: The antigen this receptor binds is unknown. Base qualities were left out, and no much larger clone turns up one base away.

The treatment or condition label for this specimen denotes: oral pan-JAK inhibitor, 5-10 mg twice daily. Lesional scalp punch biopsies and peripheral blood were obtained from alopecia areata patients. PBMCs were isolated by density centrifugation and stained for CD3, CD4 and CD8, after which CD4+ and CD8+ T cells were sorted on a FACSAria. Libraries were made using the immunoSEQ multiplex PCR assay. RNA was extracted from all samples and reverse transcribed into cDNA as template for TCR sequencing. SuperScript III was used for first-strand cDNA synthesis, primed with a 2:1 mix of oligo-dT and random hexamers. A synthetic immune receptor repertoire was used to gauge amplification bias, and whatever bias remained was removed computationally. Processing in the source paper ran as follows. After raw reads were preprocessed to remove errors, the CDR3 was defined following IMGT conventions as running from the conserved cysteine to phenylalanine. Clonality was calculated as 1 minus Shannon entropy normalized by log2 of the number of productive unique TCRs. CD4 or CD8 identity of scalp clones was inferred by cross-referencing scalp TCRbeta sequences with sorted blood CD4 and CD8 repertoires. The source is immuneACCESS, and TCRdb retained only in-frame sequences with V and J called. Part of the clones is not carried over; for the studies checked, unresolved V genes explain less than half of this, and the remainder is unexplained. That table furnishes V, J and clone size, whereas the DNA furnished D and trimming. The sample includes more than 150,000 clones, with about half observed a single time. Around 9.1% of the sample rests with the top ten.

The germline V gene provides CDR1 SGHRS and CDR2 YFSETQ. The junction shows trimming of 0 bases on V and 9 bases on J, plus 13 bases between the germline ends. The CDR3 starts with the cysteine, ends with the phenylalanine, and has 14 residues. Here the CDR3 DNA is all that survives: 42 bases in frame from base 1. This TCR derives from a human donor with alopecia areata. This sequence uses TRBV5-1 and TRBJ2-1; the D gene may be TRBD1 or TRBD2, since each aligns over 5 bases. The sample was CD8+ T cells sorted from blood, taken around week 54, from a patient treated with tofacitinib. The DNA is as follows: TGCGCCAGCAGCTTGGGGGTTGCAGGGAGTGAGCAGTTCTTC. It translates to CASSLGVAGSEQFF.